This T cell receptor (beta chain) is drawn from a study of cytomegalovirus exposure and HLA in healthy donors (dated by TCRdb to the late 2010s). In terms of the full investigation: According to an earlier analysis of several hundred of the donors, about 179 million T cells yielded 120 million or so unique TCR beta sequences and around 280 Gb of sequence data. An early release covering approximately 600 HLA-typed donors comprised around 300 gigabases of sequencing data and some 79 million unique TCR sequences. Rather than using new phenotypic data, the later analysis identified candidate immune exposures from TCR beta sequences and from how often those sequences occurred across donors. Using immunosequencing, the study profiled T cell repertoires from roughly 650 subjects and related those repertoires to cytomegalovirus serostatus. To decide whether each TCR beta V gene segment behaved as functional or pseudogenic, an earlier analysis of some 570 of the donors relied on high-throughput TCR beta sequencing. The aim of the study was to test whether cataloging public T cell receptors could identify signatures of past pathogen exposure. In addition to the first cohort of 666 subjects, a separate validation cohort of approximately 130 different subjects was used. A later analysis re-examined previously published TCR beta repertoires from 600 to 700 donors and added high-resolution HLA genotyping to investigate patterns of TCR occurrence. High-throughput TCR immunosequencing, statistical association of individual TCRs with disease status, and machine learning were combined to predict cytomegalovirus infection status. Donor age, sex, ethnicity and CMV serostatus were compiled together with the repertoire data. Every discovery cohort repertoire had been produced on one sequencing platform. Among the roughly 400 genotyped donors, 81% belonged to the genetic ancestry cluster associated with self-reported Caucasian donors. HLA typing covered class I and class II loci at four-digit resolution. A later genetic analysis used genome-wide SNP genotypes for about 60% of the roughly 700 donors, treating that subset as a discovery cohort. Typing coverage varied by locus: roughly 620-640 donors for A, B, C, DRB1 and DQB1; 500 to 550 for DQA1; some 610 for DPA1; under 490 for DPB1. Among about 410 genotyped donors of the cohort, an average of around 240,000 unique TCR beta nucleotide sequences was sequenced per donor, of which 15% to 20% were non-productive. Because of strong linkage in the cohort, four or five DR-DQ haplotypes were treated as single units for association and clustering. Broader findings and caveats from the paper: Some IMGT-functional V segments, including TRBV6-2 and TRBV6-3, could not be distinguished by the 87-base-pair reads and were therefore excluded. The only immune exposure information available for the cohort was CMV serostatus. Most TCR sequences were observed very rarely across donors, whereas some public TCRs were present in many individuals. The study listed around 160 TCR beta chains as associated with cytomegalovirus. Only TCR beta chains were sequenced in this cohort, and the absence of alpha or paired-chain data limited detectable features. In an earlier analysis of 500 to 650 of the donors, most TCR beta V segments appeared in productive rearrangements about 90% or about 30% of the time, broadly matching IMGT annotations. When HLA alleles, especially DR and DQ, strongly co-occurred, TCR associations were difficult to assign to individual alleles. Compared with the approximately 670-donor mean, donors in an Asian-associated ancestry cluster had fewer N-insertions in productive TCRs, according to a later genetic analysis. A further reported finding was that TCR beta sequences accurately predicted the HLA-A and HLA-B alleles for most subjects in the first cohort. Most CMV-associated TCR beta chains appeared to be HLA-restricted in a later analysis, and the HLA associations seemed to be driven largely by CMV exposure. Sequencing depth was assumed to be roughly uniform across donors in the presence/absence analyses, though that assumption may not hold. A later analysis found that HLA-associated TCR beta chains were more clonally expanded and had lower generation probabilities than equally common non-associated chains. According to a later analysis, TCR association rates differed among HLA loci, with DRB1 alleles showing the most associated TCRs and HLA-C alleles showing the fewest. A few of the identified cytomegalovirus-associated TCR beta chains were confirmed in vitro to be specific for cytomegalovirus antigens. The classifier was reported to diagnose cytomegalovirus status with high specificity and sensitivity in both the original cohort and the validation cohort. Because HLA typing was missing for some donors at each locus, association tests included only the typed subset. A group of highly shared sequence variants was considered likely to be a technical artifact of the sequencing pipeline. Because counts were too low, 15 to 20 rarely observed V segments, including chromosome 9 orphons, were excluded from the earlier analysis of 587 of the donors. Correlated functional status among segregating V segments might be attributable to linkage disequilibrium, but an unknown experimental factor could not be ruled out. Specific HLA alleles were associated with 15,000 to 20,000 TCR beta sequences at a false discovery rate of 0.05 in a later analysis. A later analysis reported that several top co-occurrence clusters appeared linked to parvovirus B19, influenza, CMV and Epstein-Barr virus. It was suggested by the authors that the approach could potentially be generalized to other disease states and immunological phenotypes. A later genetic analysis associated a missense DCLRE1C variant with V-gene and J-gene trimming of TCR beta chains, and an independent cohort replicated the association.

Receptors were amplified or captured by the immunoSEQ multiplex PCR assay. For the multiplex PCR, a mixture combining 60 forward primers for TCR Vbeta segments and 13 reverse primers for TCR Jbeta segments was used. Amplification of the CDR3 region of rearranged TCR beta genes was performed with a multiplex PCR assay on genomic DNA. The Illumina HiSeq System was used to sequence the amplified TCR beta libraries as 87-base-pair reads. The paper's processing steps were these. A later analysis counted approximately 74 million unique TCR beta chains across the 666 repertoires, and around 9.9 million of these chains were shared by at least two donors. To remove PCR and sequencing errors, raw reads were error-corrected and collapsed into unique sequences using a nearest-neighbor algorithm that merged closely related sequences. Alignment of CDR3 sequences to IMGT reference sequences was used to assign V, D and J gene segments. For a sequence to be retained, at least a six-nucleotide match to both a V gene segment and a J gene segment was required. A rearrangement was called productive if the CDR3 had no stop codons and remained in frame with V and J, and every other rearrangement was called non-productive. CDR3 was defined according to IMGT convention as the region running from the second conserved V-encoded cysteine to the conserved J-encoded phenylalanine. Sequences without an unambiguous match to a single V gene segment were excluded from the earlier analysis of a few hundred of the donors. An earlier analysis of several hundred of the donors called V segments functional above 56.7% productive rearrangements and segregating when the between-donor standard deviation exceeded 5%. A statistical classification framework was built to diagnose cytomegalovirus status from the catalog of TCR beta chain sequences. A later analysis assigned V and J genes by comparing TCR nucleotide sequences with IMGT/GENE-DB human TR gene sequences. The TCRdist pipeline was used in a later analysis to assign CDR3 sequences and most-parsimonious VDJ recombination scenarios. A later analysis defined each TCR beta chain by its CDR3 amino acid sequence plus V-gene family, and excluded reads lacking a unique V-gene family. To address suspected cross-contamination and a sequencing artifact, a later analysis removed several hundred highly shared, low-generation-probability nucleotide sequences. For each public chain, a later analysis derived a clonal expansion index from normalized ranks of inferred template counts within each repertoire. In a later analysis, generation probabilities were computed with a VDJ recombination model fitted to out-of-frame rearrangements, and the resulting probabilities were checked against IGoR. A later analysis scored TCR-TCR, TCR-HLA and TCR-CMV co-occurrence with hypergeometric tests, applying a repertoire-size bias correction to TCR pairs. To estimate false discovery rates, a later analysis permuted the HLA or CMV assignments 20 times. In a later analysis, co-occurring TCRs were grouped using DBSCAN, with TCRdist sequence similarity added in when clustering inside HLA-allele-positive subsets. Co-occurrence clustering excluded repertoires with fewer than 30,000 or more than 120,000 public chains, plus five with anomalous nucleotide sharing. TCRdb mirrors the immuneACCESS table, restricted to in-frame sequences. Some clones are absent from its copies; in checked studies, under half trace to an unresolved V gene, and the reason for the others is unknown. That table furnishes V, J and clone size, whereas the DNA furnished D and trimming. Counted in this sample were approximately 220,000 clones; about 80% of them appeared once. Jointly, the top ten make up 1.5% to 2% of the sample.

Germline trimming amounts to 4 bases on V and 1 base on J, with 3 as the count of junction bases outside the gene matches. Spanning cysteine to phenylalanine, the CDR3 consists of 15 amino acids. Only the CDR3 portion is preserved as DNA: 45 bases, with reading frame beginning at the first base. Sequences SGHNT (CDR1) and YENEEA (CDR2) are obtained from the germline V gene. With respect to this clone: Its antigen target is currently unknown. No clone much larger than this one lies a single base away; base qualities are absent.

The cohort consisted of approximately 670 healthy bone marrow donors. Cohort members were all nominally healthy when sampled, although unrecorded immune exposures were likely present. The donor tested CMV seronegative and was one of the 352 seronegative cohort members. A peripheral blood sample was provided by each donor, and peripheral blood mononuclear cells were used for TCR beta sequencing. Genomic DNA extraction from the blood cell samples was performed with the Qiagen DNeasy Blood Extraction Kit. The clonotype originates from a man aged 18 to 29 in good health and CMV-seronegative. The rearrangement combines TRBV11-3 with TRBJ2-3; 9 nucleotides in the junction match TRBD2. The sequencing sample was made of PBMCs. The encoded CDR3 is CASSSRLAGTDTQYF. The DNA is TGTGCCAGCAGCTCAAGACTAGCGGGCACAGATACGCAGTATTTT.